The TCR beta chain under discussion was sequenced for a study of T cells in Graves' hyperthyroidism and ophthalmopathy. Study-level points and caveats: A 13 V-J signature model discriminated ophthalmopathy versus stable hyperthyroidism.

This CDR3 contains 14 residues. Germline CDR1 is MNHNS and CDR2 is SASEGT. Trimming stripped 6 bases from V and 1 base from J, with 13 bases between. This clonotype was recorded many times. The antigen is undetermined. Ophthalmopathy cases scored 3 or more on the Clinical Activity Score and 4 or more on NOSPECS grade, with duration below 3 months. Exclusion followed for patients with uncontrolled infection, other autoimmune disease, pregnancy or lactation. RNA transcripts gave rise to amplified TCR beta CDR3 regions. A first-round RT-PCR of the TCR CDR3 used the HTBI primer set. TCRdb processed the multiplex PCR reads anew with MiXCR; each CDR3 protein has one entry. In the table there are over 300,000 distinct CDR3 sequences, roughly an eighth of which are singletons.

This sequence originates from a woman aged 40 to 50 with Graves' ophthalmopathy. The V gene is TRBV6-1, the J gene TRBJ2-7; D not certain. Source material: blood. The CDR3 loop reads CASRARQDSYEQYF. The CDR3 DNA is TGTGCCAGCAGGGCAAGACAAGATTCCTACGAGCAGTACTTC.